The clone carrying this T cell receptor (beta chain) appeared a few times. Antigen specificity is unknown. This sample is drawn from a study of lymphopenia after photon versus proton radiotherapy. The V and J ends lost 3 bases and 10 bases respectively, with 11 bases between them. CDR3 length equals 13 residues. Looked up from germline, CDR1 is SGDLS and CDR2 is YYNGEE. Clones were read by immunoSEQ multiplex PCR, and TCRdb kept only the in-frame ones, dropping some. The data show 20,000 to 25,000 clones, with more than 85% seen just once and 11% held by the top ten. Broader study findings: Post-nadir TCR diversity decline inversely tracked overall survival among those who died. Proton therapy kept repertoires fairly stable, unlike photons, which gained effector/memory cells. Authors raise, but do not show, better survival with proton therapy.

This TCR was sampled from a man older than 75 with esophageal cancer. J is TRBJ1-6 and V is TRBV9; D is undetermined. The sample in question was peripheral blood, obtained from a patient treated with proton-based radiotherapy. Here the CDR3 reads CASSALSESPLHF. CDR3 bases: TGTGCCAGCAGCGCCCTATCGGAATCACCCCTCCACTTT.